The next 31 T cell receptor beta chains were all read from a single sample in a study of T cells in localized non-small cell lung cancer. Here immunoSEQ multiplex PCR was the method, and the copy in TCRdb shows in-frame clones only, minus some. Here the sample spans more than 1,000 clones, less than 25% being singletons. This specimen consisted of normal lung tissue next to the tumor, obtained before any cancer treatment. Receptors originate from a female donor over 55 with stage I squamous cell lung carcinoma.

The rearrangement links TRBV6-8 to TRBJ2-7; the D gene is possibly TRBD2 (6 bases). Trimming shortened V by 2 bases and J by 12 bases, and 14 bases separated the two germline ends. The germline CDR1 and CDR2 sequences are MNHGY and SAAAGT. The CDR3 is made up of 12 amino acids. The CDR3 spells CASSYGRQGLYF. The CDR3 nucleotides read TGTGCCAGCAGTTACGGGAGGCAGGGCCTGTACTTC.

This clone occurred a few times. This rearrangement joins TRBV30 to TRBJ2-1, with 8 bases matching TRBD2. V shed 1 base, J shed 15 bases, and the junction held 8 bases outside the gene matches. Germline assignment: CDR1 GTSNPN and CDR2 SVGIG (reference sequence). The CDR3 covers 12 residues. CDR3: CAWSDGGAKGFF. Here the CDR3 DNA reads TGTGCCTGGAGTGACGGGGGGGCCAAGGGGTTCTTC.

The rearrangement joins TRBV12-5 to TRBJ2-1; D is ambiguous. Trimming pared 4 bases from V and 8 bases from J, leaving 6 bases between. Germline V CDR1 and CDR2: LGHNT, FRNRAP. The CDR3 sequence is 11 residues long. The CDR3 nucleotides are TGTGCTAGTGGTTATCGGGATGAGCAGTTCTTC. Its protein product is CASGYRDEQFF. The full variable domain, in which reference TRBV12-5 and TRBJ2-1 provide the parts outside the CDR3, is DARVTQTPRHKVTEMGQEVTMRCQPILGHNTVFWYRQTMMQGLELLAYFRNRAPLDDSGMPKDRFSAEMPDATLATLKIQPSEPRDSAVYFCASGYRDEQFFGPGTRLTVL.

The chain employs TRBV29-1 and TRBJ2-7; no reliable D call. This CDR3 comprises 15 residues. CDR1 SQVTM and CDR2 ANQGSEA come from the germline V gene. The ends were cut back, 6 bases at V and 7 bases at J, with 25 bases in the middle. Here the CDR3 DNA reads TGCAGCGTCCGAACCCCGGGCGAAGGCGTAGGGGAGCAGTACTTC. As protein: CSVRTPGEGVGEQYF.

This clone was seen more than once but under ten times. The J gene is TRBJ2-1, the V gene TRBV11-3, with D possibly matching TRBD2 (6 bases). The CDR3 length is 14 residues. Germline V gene data show CDR1 as SGHNT and CDR2 as YENEEA. V lost 7 bases, J lost 6 bases, and 16 bases lay in between. The CDR3 region has the DNA TGTGCCAGCACCCTGGGAGGAGGGGCCAATGAGCAGTTCTTC. This translates into CASTLGGGANEQFF. The entire variable domain, with the rest obtained from reference TRBV11-3 and TRBJ2-1, is as follows: EAGVVQSPRYKIIEKKQPVAFWCNPISGHNTLYWYLQNLGQGPELLIRYENEEAVDDSQLPKDRFSAERLKGVDSTLKIQPAELGDSAVYLCASTLGGGANEQFFGPGTRLTVL.

The chain links TRBV19 to TRBJ2-1; 10 nucleotides align to TRBD2. The CDR3 spans 15 residues. J lost 7 bases, V lost 3 bases, and 6 bases had no gene match. The germline V gene has CDR1 LNHDA and CDR2 SQIVND (reference sequence). The CDR3 region has the DNA TGTGCCAGTAGTATTGGAGATAGCGGGGGGAATGAGCAGTTCTTC. Encoded protein: CASSIGDSGGNEQFF. Filled out from reference TRBV19 and TRBJ2-1, the complete variable domain reads DGGITQSPKYLFRKEGQNVTLSCEQNLNHDAMYWYRQDPGQGLRLIYYSQIVNDFQKGDIAEGYSVSREKKESFPLTVTSAQKNPTAFYLCASSIGDSGGNEQFFGPGTRLTVL.

The J gene is TRBJ2-7, the V gene TRBV19; 8 nucleotides agree with TRBD2. The ends lost 4 bases at V and 3 bases at J; junction bases unmatched: 2. The germline gives CDR1 LNHDA, CDR2 SQIVND (reference sequence). CDR3 length: 13 amino acids. In DNA, the CDR3 is TGTGCCAGTAGTAGCGGGAGGTACTACGAGCAGTACTTC. The encoded protein is CASSSGRYYEQYF.

The rearrangement links TRBV14 to TRBJ2-2; TRBD2 matches at 7 bases. V shed 1 base and J 6 bases; nucleotides not matched to a gene: 11. The CDR3 covers 17 residues. Germline V lookup: CDR1 SGHDN, CDR2 FVKESK. The CDR3 reads CASSQGLGGRRAGELFF. The CDR3 nucleotides read TGTGCCAGCAGCCAAGGATTGGGAGGGCGACGGGCCGGGGAGCTGTTTTTT.

This chain connects TRBV11-3 to TRBJ2-1, with D tentatively TRBD1 (6 bases). Deletions cut 3 bases from V and 1 base from J, with 10 bases between. The CDR3 spans 15 residues. Looked up from germline, CDR1 is SGHNT and CDR2 is YENEEA. The CDR3 here is CASSLETGSYNEQFF. The CDR3 DNA follows: TGTGCCAGCAGCTTGGAAACAGGGTCCTACAATGAGCAGTTCTTC.

Sample share makes this clone large (0.1 to 1%). V is TRBV11-3 and J is TRBJ2-5; D gene uncertain. The CDR3 consists of 15 residues. The V end was cut by 2 bases, the J end by 2 bases, with 12 bases between. Germline V gene sequence: CDR1 SGHNT, CDR2 YENEEA. The CDR3 is CASSLSSSRQETQYF. The CDR3 DNA is TGTGCCAGCAGCTTAAGTTCGTCGAGACAAGAGACCCAGTACTTC.

In nucleotides, the CDR3 is TGTGCCAGCTCACCGGTAGCGGGAGGGTACTACAATGAGCAGTTCTTC. It codes for CASSPVAGGYYNEQFF. This chain joins TRBV18 and TRBJ2-1, with 11 bases fitting TRBD2. CDR3 size: 16 residues. Per germline, CDR1 KGHSH and CDR2 LQKENI. V was clipped by 3 bases and J by 3 bases; unmatched bases: 4.

This clone was counted once. The V call is TRBV30, the J call TRBJ2-4; possible D gene TRBD1, 5 bases. V gave up 1 base and J gave up 0 bases, with 10 bases separating them. The CDR3 has 15 amino acids. Per the germline V gene, CDR1 is GTSNPN and CDR2 is SVGIG (reference sequence). CDR3 region: CAWSAADRAKNIQYF. Here the CDR3 DNA reads TGTGCCTGGAGTGCCGCTGACAGAGCCAAAAACATTCAGTACTTC. The variable domain in full, completed from reference TRBV30 and TRBJ2-4, reads SQTIHQWPATLVQPVGSPLSLECTVEGTSNPNLYWYRQAAGRGLQLLFYSVGIGQISSEVPQNLSASRPQDRQFILSSKKLLLSDSGFYLCAWSAADRAKNIQYFGAGTRLSVL.

CDR3 loop: CASSADQGAGNTIYF. CDR3 coding DNA: TGTGCCAGTAGTGCTGACCAGGGGGCTGGAAACACCATATATTTT. This sequence joins TRBV19 and TRBJ1-3, with 7 bases identical to TRBD1. The length of the CDR3 is 15 residues. The germline gives CDR1 LNHDA, CDR2 SQIVND (reference sequence). J was trimmed by 2 bases and V by 5 bases; bases with no gene match: 6.

V usage is TRBV30 and J usage is TRBJ1-4, with no clear D. CDR1 is GTSNPN and CDR2 is SVGIG in the germline V gene (reference sequence). The CDR3 consists of 12 residues. V lost 5 bases and J lost 8, with 12 bases in between. The CDR3 sequence is CAWDAQREKLFF. The CDR3 DNA sequence: TGTGCCTGGGACGCACAGAGGGAAAAACTGTTTTTT.

The V and J genes are TRBV19 and TRBJ1-2; no clear D. Trimming took off 1 base at V and 0 bases at J, with 9 bases between the two ends. Germline loops: CDR1 LNHDA, CDR2 SQIVND (reference sequence). The CDR3 consists of 15 residues. The CDR3 DNA sequence: TGTGCCAGTAGTATAGTCGGCCAAGCTAACTATGGCTACACCTTC. Protein: CASSIVGQANYGYTF.

The chain recombines TRBV4-1 with TRBJ2-7; TRBD2 matches 8 bases. Losses at the gene ends were 7 bases for V and 7 bases for J; bases not matched to a gene: 12. This CDR3 spans 14 amino acids. CDR1 and CDR2 (germline): MGHRA, YSYEKL. The CDR3 sequence is CASTPGTRGTEQYF. The CDR3 bases are TGCGCCAGCACCCCTGGGACTAGGGGAACGGAGCAGTACTTC.

This clone was counted a few times. The V call is TRBV7-4, the J call TRBJ2-7; D might be TRBD2 (5 bases). Germline CDR1 SGHVT, CDR2 SQSDAQ. The CDR3 has 13 amino acids. The V end lost 3 bases, the J end lost 4 bases, and 10 bases lay between the germline ends. CDR3: CASSFDYMYEQYF. The DNA for the CDR3 is TGTGCCAGCAGCTTTGACTACATGTACGAGCAGTACTTC.

The chain uses TRBV4-1 and TRBJ2-1; D gene uncertain. V lost 0 bases and J lost 9, with 15 bases in between. Germline values: CDR1 MGHRA, CDR2 YSYEKL. The CDR3 sequence is 15 residues long. CDR3 sequence: CASSQDRLVQVEQFF. In DNA form, the CDR3 reads TGCGCCAGCAGCCAAGACAGGCTAGTCCAGGTTGAGCAGTTCTTC.

The chain combines TRBV19 with TRBJ2-1, with a weak D call TRBD1 (5 bases). In germline, CDR1 is LNHDA, CDR2 SQIVND (reference sequence). This CDR3 comprises 12 residues. The V and J ends lost 3 bases and 12 bases respectively, with 12 bases between them. The CDR3 here is CASSITGLGQFF. Here the CDR3 DNA reads TGTGCCAGTAGTATCACAGGTTTAGGGCAGTTCTTC.

This clone was picked up a small number of times. DNA for the CDR3: TGTGCCAGCAGCCCGACTAGCGGGAGGACGTTCGGGTACCAAGAGACCCAGTACTTC. Amino acids: CASSPTSGRTFGYQETQYF. This chain links TRBV11-3 with TRBJ2-5; TRBD2 agrees at 13 bases. The V gene end was trimmed by 5 bases and the J gene end by 0 bases; junction bases not matched to a gene: 12. Germline V gene sequence: CDR1 SGHNT, CDR2 YENEEA. The CDR3 covers 19 residues.

This rearrangement joins TRBV14 to TRBJ2-7; D gene uncertain. Trimming cost V 1 base and J 2 bases, with 12 bases left between them. Germline CDR1 is SGHDN and CDR2 is FVKESK. This CDR3 has 15 residues. As DNA, the CDR3 is TGTGCCAGCAGCCAAGTTATATGGGCCACCTACGAGCAGTACTTC. Amino acids: CASSQVIWATYEQYF.

The chain joins TRBV10-2 to TRBJ2-5; TRBD1 matches 7 bases. V trimming: 0 bases; J trimming: 5 bases; junction bases outside the gene matches: 9. CDR3 size: 16 residues. CDR1 is WSHSY and CDR2 is SAAADI in the germline V gene. The CDR3 region is CASSESLRGRGETQYF. The CDR3 coding sequence is TGCGCCAGCAGTGAGTCATTAAGGGGGCGAGGGGAGACCCAGTACTTC.

The chain recombines TRBV19 with TRBJ2-2; the match to TRBD1 covers 10 bases. V shed 4 bases and J 0 bases; nucleotides not matched to a gene: 5. The germline V gene has CDR1 LNHDA and CDR2 SQIVND (reference sequence). The CDR3 is 17 residues long. CDR3 sequence: CASSTRQGAANTGELFF. The CDR3 DNA sequence: TGTGCCAGTAGTACTCGACAGGGGGCGGCGAACACCGGGGAGCTGTTTTTT.

The V gene is TRBV19, the J gene TRBJ1-2; TRBD1 is a possible D gene (5 bases). V lost 7 bases and J 6 bases, leaving 21 bases between the germline ends. The germline V gene has CDR1 LNHDA and CDR2 SQIVND (reference sequence). The CDR3 consists of 15 residues. The CDR3 DNA reads TGTGCCAGTATCGAGGTGGGGGTAGAGCCGGATGGCTACACCTTC. Amino acid sequence: CASIEVGVEPDGYTF.

The rearrangement uses TRBV6-8 and TRBJ2-1; the match to TRBD2 covers 7 bases. The germline gives CDR1 MNHGY, CDR2 SAAAGT. CDR3 length equals 15 residues. The V gene end was trimmed by 1 base and the J gene end by 4 bases; junction bases not matched to a gene: 4. The CDR3 nucleotides are TGTGCCAGCAGTTACTTTAGGACTAGATACAATGAGCAGTTCTTC. As protein: CASSYFRTRYNEQFF.

In its sample, this clone ranks as medium-sized. This chain links TRBV11-3 with TRBJ1-5; 12 nucleotides line up with TRBD1. From germline, CDR1 is SGHNT and CDR2 YENEEA. The CDR3 extends over 16 amino acids. V was clipped by 5 bases and J by 4 bases; unmatched bases: 6. CDR3 loop: CASSPRDRGRNQPQHF. CDR3 bases: TGTGCCAGCAGCCCCCGGGACAGGGGGCGAAATCAGCCCCAGCATTTT.

The gene calls are TRBV29-1 and TRBJ1-2, with D possibly TRBD1 on 5 matching bases. CDR3 length: 12 residues. Trimming removed 3 bases at V and 6 bases at J, with 11 bases between. The germline CDR1 and CDR2 sequences are SQVTM and ANQGSEA. The CDR3 nucleotides are TGCAGCGTTGACAGGGCCGAGGATGGCTACACCTTC. Protein: CSVDRAEDGYTF.

This clone was counted only a few times. V and J are TRBV6-8 and TRBJ2-2; D uncertain. CDR3 length: 14 residues. The V end lost 0 bases, the J end lost 3 bases, and 5 bases lay between the germline ends. Germline V lookup: CDR1 MNHGY, CDR2 SAAAGT. In DNA form, the CDR3 reads TGTGCCAGCAGTTACTCTTATTACACCGGGGAGCTGTTTTTT. It specifies CASSYSYYTGELFF.

V gene TRBV11-3 combines with J gene TRBJ2-3; D might be TRBD1 (5 bases). This CDR3 comprises 14 residues. Germline V gene sequence: CDR1 SGHNT, CDR2 YENEEA. V dropped 6 bases and J dropped 0 bases, with 10 bases sitting between them. CDR3 in DNA: TGTGCCAGCAGGATACAGGCTAGCACAGATACGCAGTATTTT. This sequence encodes CASRIQASTDTQYF.

This clone has just a few counts. The chain recombines TRBV6-8 with TRBJ2-1; D uncertain. Germline values: CDR1 MNHGY, CDR2 SAAAGT. This CDR3 spans 13 amino acids. The germline V and J ends were trimmed by 4 bases and 6 bases, with 10 bases remaining between them. The CDR3 reads CASSSLSANEQFF. DNA for the CDR3: TGTGCCAGCAGTTCCCTTAGTGCCAATGAGCAGTTCTTC.

This clone is labeled large. This rearrangement joins TRBV11-3 to TRBJ1-3; D uncertain. CDR1 is SGHNT, CDR2 YENEEA, per germline. The CDR3 contains 14 residues. The V end lost 3 bases, the J end lost 8 bases, and 14 bases lay between the germline ends. This CDR3 reads CASSLFSGGHTIYF. DNA of the CDR3: TGTGCCAGCAGCTTGTTTAGTGGCGGGCACACCATATATTTT.